Shown below are 7 T cell receptor beta chains from a single sample sequenced in a study of blood T cell repertoires in COVID-19 (dated by TCRdb to 2020 to 2022). Libraries were prepared through the immunoSEQ multiplex PCR assay. Sourced from immuneACCESS, this table was stored by TCRdb with only in-frame sequences that have V and J called. A share of the clones is absent; for the studies checked, an unresolved V gene accounts for under half, and the remainder has no known explanation. The table for this sample lists about 110,000 clones; more than 80% of them were counted only once. The top ten clones comprise roughly 32% of the sample. Sequenced: peripheral blood. Source of these receptors: an elderly woman with acute or convalescent COVID-19.

The rearrangement joins TRBV20-1 to TRBJ2-5; D call uncertain. Between the trimmed V and J ends, which lost 3 bases and 5 bases, there was a span of 4 bases. This CDR3 is 10 amino acids long. Germline values: CDR1 DFQATT, CDR2 SNEGSKA (reference sequence). This CDR3 reads CSASHETQYF. CDR3 nucleotide sequence: TGCAGTGCTAGTCATGAGACCCAGTACTTC.

The rearrangement joins TRBV5-1 to TRBJ2-3; 10 bases are a match to TRBD2. V dropped 2 bases and J dropped 5; count of bases not matched to a gene: 8. CDR1 is SGHRS and CDR2 is YFSETQ in the germline V gene. This CDR3 contains 16 residues. In nucleotides, the CDR3 is TGCGCCAGCAGCTTACTAGCGGGGCTGGGTGGAGATACGCAGTATTTT. Translation: CASSLLAGLGGDTQYF.

The chain links TRBV7-9 to TRBJ2-7; no firm D call. Germline V gene sequence: CDR1 SEHNR, CDR2 FQNEAQ (reference sequence). The CDR3 has 14 residues. V was trimmed by 1 base and J by 3 bases, leaving 10 bases between them. CDR3 residues: CASSLGSRYYEQYF. The CDR3 DNA sequence: TGTGCCAGCAGCTTAGGATCTAGATACTACGAGCAGTACTTC.

CDR3 sequence (DNA): TGTGCCACGGGCGAGACAGATACGCAGTATTTT. Protein product: CATGETDTQYF. The chain joins TRBV24-1 to TRBJ2-3; D call uncertain. The CDR3 has 11 amino acids. V lost 10 bases and J lost 3, with 7 bases in between. In germline, CDR1 is KGHDR, CDR2 SFDVKD.

This chain joins TRBV5-6 and TRBJ2-5; 11 nucleotides agree with TRBD2. The CDR3 sequence is 15 residues long. In germline, CDR1 is SGHDT, CDR2 YYEEEE. Germline trimming cut 4 bases from V and 5 bases from J; bases unmatched to any gene: 7. CDR3 loop: CASSPDIAGGETQYF. The CDR3 coding sequence is TGTGCCAGCAGCCCGGATATAGCGGGGGGGGAGACCCAGTACTTC.

This chain links TRBV5-1 with TRBJ2-2; a weak D match, TRBD1 (6 bases). Germline V gene data show CDR1 as SGHRS and CDR2 as YFSETQ. This CDR3 contains 14 residues. Deletions cut 4 bases from V and 5 bases from J, with 12 bases between. The CDR3 DNA reads as TGCGCCAGCAGCACGGGACAACAGACCGGGGAGCTGTTTTTT. Protein: CASSTGQQTGELFF.

The chain employs TRBV18 and TRBJ2-1; the match to TRBD2 covers 12 bases. The CDR3 has 17 residues. Germline CDR1 KGHSH, CDR2 LQKENI. V lost 4 bases to trimming and J lost 8 bases; unmatched junction nucleotides: 12. In DNA form, the CDR3 reads TGTGCCAGCTCACTGAGGACTAGCGGGGCCATTGCCCATGAGCAGTTCTTC. Amino acid sequence: CASSLRTSGAIAHEQFF.